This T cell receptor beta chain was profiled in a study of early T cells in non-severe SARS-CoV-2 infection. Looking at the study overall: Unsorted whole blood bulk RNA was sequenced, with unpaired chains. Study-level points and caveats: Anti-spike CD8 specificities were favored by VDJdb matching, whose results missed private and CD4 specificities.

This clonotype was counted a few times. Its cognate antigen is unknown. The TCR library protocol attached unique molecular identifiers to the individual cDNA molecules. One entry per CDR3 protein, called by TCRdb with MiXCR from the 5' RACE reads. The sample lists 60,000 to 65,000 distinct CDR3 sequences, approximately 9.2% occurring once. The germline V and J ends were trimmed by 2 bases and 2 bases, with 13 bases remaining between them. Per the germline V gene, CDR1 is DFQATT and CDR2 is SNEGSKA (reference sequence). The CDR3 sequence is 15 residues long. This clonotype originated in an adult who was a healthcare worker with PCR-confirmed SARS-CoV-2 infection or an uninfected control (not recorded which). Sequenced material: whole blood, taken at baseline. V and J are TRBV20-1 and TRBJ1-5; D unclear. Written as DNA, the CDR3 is TGCAGTGCTAGACCGTTAGGATCAGGCAATCAGCCCCAGCATTTT. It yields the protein CSARPLGSGNQPQHF.